Listed below are T cell receptor beta chains from one sample, sequenced in a study of blood T cell repertoires in COVID-19. The assay was immunoSEQ multiplex PCR, and TCRdb's table has in-frame clones only and misses some. The profile shows 300,000 to 400,000 clones, 83% of them singletons. Source material: peripheral blood. The source of these receptors is a man aged 25 to 40 with active or convalescent COVID-19. Both conserved end residues are part of each CDR3. A D gene is named only where the DNA matches it firmly. The size entry is marked missing in some rows and otherwise reads once, few, many or a size class.

D	size	V	J	DNA	CDR3
.	.	TRBV5-1	TRBJ2-5	TGCGCCAGCAGCCCGGGGTTGTGGGAGACCCAGTACTTC	CASSPGLWETQYF
TRBD1	.	TRBV29-1	TRBJ1-6	TGCAGCGTCAAGGGACAGGGGGATTCACCCCTCCACTTT	CSVKGQGDSPLHF
.	.	TRBV2	TRBJ1-4	TGTGCCAGCAGTGGGAGCCTAAGGGAAAAACTGTTTTTT	CASSGSLREKLFF
.	.	TRBV19	TRBJ2-3	TGTGCCAGTAGGGGCAGCTCCGTCACAGATACGCAGTATTTT	CASRGSSVTDTQYF
TRBD2	.	TRBV27	TRBJ2-1	TGTGCCAGCAGTACCCTAGGACTAGCGGGAGTGGATTCCTACAATGAGCAGTTCTTC	CASSTLGLAGVDSYNEQFF
.	.	TRBV4-2	TRBJ2-7	TGTGCCAGCAGCCAAGAGTTGTCCGGACTCTCGAGCGAGCAGTACTTC	CASSQELSGLSSEQYF
.	once	TRBV5-1	TRBJ2-1	TGCGCCAGCAGCTTGGGGGGGCGCAGGTTCCATGAGCAGTTCTTC	CASSLGGRRFHEQFF
.	.	TRBV2	TRBJ1-2	TGTGCCAGCAGTCCTACTCGACAGGAACATGGCTACACCTTC	CASSPTRQEHGYTF
.	.	TRBV19	TRBJ2-5	TGTGCCAGTAGTATAGAGGCAGGGGAAGAGACCCAGTACTTC	CASSIEAGEETQYF
TRBD2	many	TRBV5-1	TRBJ2-5	TGCGCCAGCAGCTCCGGGACTAGCGCTGTGGAGACCCAGTACTTC	CASSSGTSAVETQYF
.	.	TRBV9	TRBJ2-7	TGTGCCAGCAGCGTATTCAGCGACCCGGCGGGGGAGCAGTACTTC	CASSVFSDPAGEQYF
TRBD2	.	TRBV7-8	TRBJ2-7	TGTGCCAGCAGCCCGGGACTAGTTGACGAGCAGTACTTC	CASSPGLVDEQYF
.	.	TRBV5-6	TRBJ1-6	TGTGCCAGCAGCTGGGGGGTGAGCTCCTATAATTCACCCCTCCACTTT	CASSWGVSSYNSPLHF
TRBD1	.	TRBV11-2	TRBJ1-2	TGTGCCAGCAGCTTAGCCCAGACAGGGATCTACTATGGCTACACCTTC	CASSLAQTGIYYGYTF
TRBD1	.	TRBV24-1	TRBJ1-5	TGTGCCACCCAGGACCAGGGGGCCGCCGGGCAGCCCCAGCATTTT	CATQDQGAAGQPQHF
TRBD2	.	TRBV4-1	TRBJ2-7	TGCGCCAGCAGCCAAGATGGGGCGGGGGGCGAGCAGTACTTC	CASSQDGAGGEQYF
.	.	TRBV25-1	TRBJ2-3	TGTGCCAGCGGTTCAAACACGGCGGGATGGGTTGCAGATACGCAGTATTTT	CASGSNTAGWVADTQYF
.	.	TRBV15	TRBJ2-7	TGTGCCACCAGCTCCAGGGCCTCAGCCTACGAGCAGTACTTC	CATSSRASAYEQYF
TRBD2	.	TRBV4-3	TRBJ2-2	TGCGCCAGCAGTCCGGGACTAGCGGGATCCACCGGGGAGCTGTTTTTT	CASSPGLAGSTGELFF
TRBD2	.	TRBV6-2/TRBV6-3	TRBJ2-3	TGTGCCAGCAGCCGGGCGGGAGCGGACACAGATACGCAGTATTTT	CASSRAGADTDTQYF
TRBD1	.	TRBV9	TRBJ2-3	TGTGCCAGCAGCGGTGTCCCCGGGACAGGGGGGGGTACGCAGTATTTT	CASSGVPGTGGGTQYF
.	.	TRBV6-5	TRBJ2-1	TGTGCCAGCAGTCAGAGGACAAATGAGCAGTTCTTC	CASSQRTNEQFF
TRBD1	.	TRBV20-1	TRBJ1-2	TGCAGTGCTAGTGGTTTAATCGGCAGGGGGCTCGATGGCTACACCTTC	CSASGLIGRGLDGYTF
.	.	TRBV11-2	TRBJ1-6	TGTGCCAGCAGATTAGCTGGGGGGGAGTACTCACCCCTCCACTTT	CASRLAGGEYSPLHF
.	.	TRBV30	TRBJ1-3	TGTGCCTGCGACAAGGCGGGCTCTGGAAACACCATATATTTT	CACDKAGSGNTIYF
TRBD2	.	TRBV27	TRBJ2-3	TGTGCCAGCAGAGGACTAGCGGGAACAGATACGCAGTATTTT	CASRGLAGTDTQYF
.	.	TRBV5-4	TRBJ2-4	TGTGCCAGCAGCTTGGCCAGCGGCCCCAAAAACATTCAGTACTTC	CASSLASGPKNIQYF
.	.	TRBV27	TRBJ1-1	TGTGCCAGCAGGTACAGGGAGGGAGTGGGGAACACTGAAGCTTTCTTT	CASRYREGVGNTEAFF
.	.	TRBV7-9	TRBJ1-1	TGTGCCAGCAGCTTAGGGGGGCTGGGCACTGAAGCTTTCTTT	CASSLGGLGTEAFF
TRBD2	.	TRBV6-5	TRBJ2-1	TGTGCCAGTCGGGGGGGGCACAATGAGCAGTTCTTC	CASRGGHNEQFF
.	.	TRBV3-1/TRBV3-2	TRBJ2-5	TGTGCCAGCAGCCAAGGCGGACACCCCAAGTCCCAAGAGACCCAGTACTTC	CASSQGGHPKSQETQYF
TRBD1	few	TRBV19	TRBJ1-1	TGTGCCAGTAGTCGGGTACAGACAGGGAGGACTGAAGCTTTCTTT	CASSRVQTGRTEAFF
TRBD1	.	TRBV6-4	TRBJ2-3	TGTGCCAGCAGTGACTCGACAGGGGGCCCAGATACGCAGTATTTT	CASSDSTGGPDTQYF
.	.	TRBV10-3	TRBJ2-3	TGTGCCATCAGTGCGAGGGTGGTAATCGGGGGGCAGGATACGCAGTATTTT	CAISARVVIGGQDTQYF
.	.	TRBV21-1	TRBJ1-3	TGTGCCAGCAGCAAAGGAAATACTCCGGGACAGGGGGCGTTAAGTGGAAACACCATATATTTT	CASSKGNTPGQGALSGNTIYF
.	.	TRBV6-5	TRBJ1-1	TGTGCCAGCAGTTACGTTTCCCGTGTCGCTTTCTTT	CASSYVSRVAFF